This paragraph reports one T cell receptor (beta chain). This clonotype was seen ten or more times. What this receptor recognizes is not known. No base-level quality is on record; no much larger clone is a single base apart. The library was prepared using PCR. Sequencing used an Illumina HiSeq 4000. Bulk TCR libraries were generated as previously described, with the TCR primers listed in Table S5 used. Purification of total RNA was performed with the Qiagen AllPrep DNA/RNA kit. Before analysis, reads from multiple sequencing runs of one library were combined. The study's processing was this. Reads were retained only if an exact TCR constant sequence was present, and the retained reads were trimmed to 150 nt and grouped according to their 12-nt molecular barcodes. Reads in each barcode group were sub-clustered using a 15% Levenshtein threshold, and a quality-weighted consensus sequence was built for each RNA molecule. Non-functional sequences were filtered out, along with any lower-count sequence sitting one edit away from another sequence. Based on fitting two negative binomial distributions, any barcode sub-cluster with under 20% of the maximum read count was discarded. TCRdb applied fastp at Q25 and MiXCR to the public reads, then kept only in-frame beta chains. CDR3 protein sequences are deduplicated, and each keeps its most common genes and DNA. These V and J calls originate from TCRdb's pipeline instead of the authors' own analysis. A total of 7,500 to 9,500 distinct CDR3 sequences appear in this sample, approximately 15% of them only once. Of the sample, about 1.6% is held by the ten largest clones.

This sample is drawn from a study of molecular identifiers for immune sequencing clone quantification (dated by TCRdb to 2017 to 2018). Background on the whole study: For a replicate experiment, RNA from around 20,000 or 100,000 naive CD8 T cells was divided into five aliquots, of which four were sequenced. This methods study benchmarked molecular-identifier clustering-based TCR repertoire sequencing (MIDCIRS) and TCR RNA copy counting, using CD8 T cells to do so. Paper-wide results and their limitations: Modeling estimated roughly 3 recovered TCR RNA copies per cell, compared with about 10 by digital PCR, which implies about 32% capture efficiency. When barcode sub-clustering was left out, chimeric consensus sequences inflated TCR diversity, with chimeras reaching as high as 47%. A single cell's worth of spiked-in Jurkat TCR RNA was reported detectable even among around 1 million naive CD8 T cells. The naive libraries included spiked-in Jurkat TCR RNA (approximately 11 copies' worth), and this RNA is not part of the donor repertoire. Highly expanded clone sizes could be underestimated because identical TCR molecules may share a barcode. Clones above 20 RNA copies held over 98% of molecules in CMV-specific effector cells but under 1% in naive cells.

Libraries of naive CD8 T cells were built from about 20,000 to 1,000,000 sorted cells, with 10%, 30% or 50% of the purified RNA used. Naive CD8 T cells, defined as CD8+CD4-CCR7+CD45RA+, were FACS-sorted into RLT Plus buffer on a BD FACSAria II. Around 10 TCR copies' worth of Jurkat RNA were spiked into roughly 17,000-1,100,000 naive CD8 T cell samples to test detection sensitivity. Enrichment of CD8 T cells was performed with RosetteSep CD8+ T Cell Enrichment Cocktail and Ficoll-Paque, after which ACK red cell lysis was carried out. Relative to germline, V is 4 bases shorter and J is 0 bases shorter, with 15 bases between their ends. The germline V gene gives CDR1 as SGHAT and CDR2 as FQNNGV. The CDR3 goes from the cysteine to the phenylalanine over 16 residues. The read is trimmed to its CDR3 DNA, 48 bases read in frame from base 1.

The sequencing input was naive CD8+ T cells from blood, with Jurkat cell RNA spiked in. Read against the paper, the sample's cell subset or site label means: FACS-sorted CD8+CD4-CCR7+CD45RA+ naive T cells. The receptor was isolated from a human donor in good health. Some libraries in this study had Jurkat cell RNA spiked in. The rearrangement joined TRBV11-2 to TRBJ1-1; the D gene cannot be named for sure. The sequenced DNA is TGTGCCAGCAGCTCAACGAGCGGGTACTTGAACACTGAAGCTTTCTTT. The translation is CASSSTSGYLNTEAFF.